The sequence of this T cell receptor beta chain was determined in a study of cytomegalovirus exposure and HLA in healthy donors. This clone was seen just once. In the PCR, 60 Vbeta and 13 Jbeta primers were used. Authors' methods: Later analysis identified tens of millions of unique TCR beta chains, 9 million to 12 million shared. Libraries were prepared by immunoSEQ multiplex PCR; TCRdb keeps only in-frame clonotypes and omits some of them. The V and J calls and clone size were taken over from that table, and D and trimming were inferred from the DNA. This table has 200,000 to 300,000 clones, 84% appearing once. Germline CDR1 is SGHDN and CDR2 is FVKESK. The CDR3 loop spans 11 amino acids. V was shortened by 2 bases and J by 7 bases, with 3 bases between the two germline ends.

The clonotype originates from a woman between 40 and 50 years old in good health and CMV-seropositive. Sequencing used PBMCs. The rearrangement joins TRBV14 to TRBJ2-1; D ambiguous. The CDR3 DNA follows: TGTGCCAGCAGCCAACGGAATGAGCAGTTCTTC. This codes for CASSQRNEQFF.